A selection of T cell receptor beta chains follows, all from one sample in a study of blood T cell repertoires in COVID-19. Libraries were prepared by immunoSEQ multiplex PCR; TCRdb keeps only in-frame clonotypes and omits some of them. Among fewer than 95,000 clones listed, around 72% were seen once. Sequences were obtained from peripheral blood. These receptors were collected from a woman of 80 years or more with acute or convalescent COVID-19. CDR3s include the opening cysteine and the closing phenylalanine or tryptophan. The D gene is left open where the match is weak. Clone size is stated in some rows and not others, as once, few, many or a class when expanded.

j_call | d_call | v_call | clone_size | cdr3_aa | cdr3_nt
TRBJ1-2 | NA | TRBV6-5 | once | CASAVSNYGYTF | TGTGCCAGCGCAGTGTCTAACTATGGCTACACCTTC
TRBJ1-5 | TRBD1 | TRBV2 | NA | CASSEYRGEQPQHF | TGTGCCAGCAGTGAATACAGGGGGGAACAGCCCCAGCATTTT
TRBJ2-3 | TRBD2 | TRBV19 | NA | CASRGTSGGTDTQYF | TGTGCCAGTAGAGGGACTAGCGGGGGCACAGATACGCAGTATTTT
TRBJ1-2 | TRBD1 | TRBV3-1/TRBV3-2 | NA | CASSLDRGGGYTF | TGTGCCAGCAGCCTGGACAGGGGGGGTGGCTACACCTTC
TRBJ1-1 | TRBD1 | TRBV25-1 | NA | CASRPYGQGNTEAFF | TGTGCCAGCAGGCCGTACGGACAGGGGAACACTGAAGCTTTCTTT
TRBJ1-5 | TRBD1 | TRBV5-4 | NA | CASSSDRDQPQHF | TGTGCCAGCAGCTCGGACAGGGATCAGCCCCAGCATTTT
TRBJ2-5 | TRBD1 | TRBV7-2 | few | CASSVQGTRETQYF | TGTGCCAGCAGCGTACAGGGGACCAGGGAGACCCAGTACTTC
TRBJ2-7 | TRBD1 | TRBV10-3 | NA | CAISQGQGAIYEQYF | TGTGCCATCAGCCAAGGACAGGGGGCTATCTACGAGCAGTACTTC
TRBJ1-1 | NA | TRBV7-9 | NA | CASSARTATEAFF | TGTGCCAGCAGCGCTCGGACTGCTACCGAAGCTTTCTTT
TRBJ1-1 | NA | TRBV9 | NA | CASSPRGANTEAFF | TGTGCCAGCAGCCCCCGGGGTGCGAACACTGAAGCTTTCTTT
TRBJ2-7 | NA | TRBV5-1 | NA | CASSLDVTIYEQYF | TGCGCCAGCAGCTTGGACGTAACTATCTACGAGCAGTACTTC
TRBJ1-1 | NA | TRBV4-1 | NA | CASGHVNTEAFF | TGCGCCAGCGGACATGTGAACACTGAAGCTTTCTTT
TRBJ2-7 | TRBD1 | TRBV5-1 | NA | CASKTGGPSEQYF | TGCGCCAGCAAAACAGGGGGCCCATCCGAGCAGTACTTC
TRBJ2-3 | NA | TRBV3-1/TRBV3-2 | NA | CASSPQSTDTQYF | TGTGCCAGCAGCCCCCAAAGCACAGATACGCAGTATTTT
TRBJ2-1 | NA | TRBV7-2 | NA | CASSPTENEQFF | TGTGCCAGCAGCCCCACAGAGAATGAGCAGTTCTTC
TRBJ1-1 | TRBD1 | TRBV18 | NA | CASSPSIWTGQTEAFF | TGTGCCAGCTCACCGTCAATTTGGACAGGGCAGACTGAAGCTTTCTTT
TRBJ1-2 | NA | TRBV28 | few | CASSFRNLVLGGYTF | TGTGCCAGCAGTTTCAGGAATCTGGTGTTAGGTGGCTACACCTTC
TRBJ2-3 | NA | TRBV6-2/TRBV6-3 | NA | CASSYQGFYTDTQYF | TGTGCCAGCAGTTATCAGGGATTCTACACAGATACGCAGTATTTT
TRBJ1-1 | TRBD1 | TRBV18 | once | CASSVNRDRVGGTEAFF | TGTGCCAGCTCAGTTAACCGGGACAGGGTTGGAGGGACTGAAGCTTTCTTT
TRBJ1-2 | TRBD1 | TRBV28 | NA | CASSFPLQGARGYTF | TGTGCCAGCAGTTTCCCACTCCAGGGGGCGCGTGGCTACACCTTC
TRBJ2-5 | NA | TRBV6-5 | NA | CASSSGETQYF | TGTGCCAGCAGTTCAGGGGAGACCCAGTACTTC
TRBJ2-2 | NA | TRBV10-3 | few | CAVQLGASTGELFF | TGTGCCGTCCAGTTGGGGGCGAGCACCGGGGAGCTGTTTTTT
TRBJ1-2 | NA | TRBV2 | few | CASSDTGGYYGYTF | TGTGCCAGCAGCGACACCGGGGGTTACTATGGCTACACCTTC
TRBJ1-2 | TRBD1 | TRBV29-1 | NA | CSVVLGQGSYGYTF | TGCAGCGTTGTACTCGGACAGGGGAGCTATGGCTACACCTTC
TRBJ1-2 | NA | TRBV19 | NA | CASTDRESRGYTF | TGTGCCAGTACGGACAGAGAGAGTAGGGGCTACACCTTC
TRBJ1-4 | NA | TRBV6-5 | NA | CASSYEEGTEKLFF | TGTGCCAGCAGTTACGAGGAGGGGACGGAAAAACTGTTTTTT
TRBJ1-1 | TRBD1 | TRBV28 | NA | CASSLQGSWAFF | TGTGCCAGCAGCTTACAGGGGTCTTGGGCTTTCTTT
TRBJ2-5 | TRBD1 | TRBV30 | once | CAWSQGQGVTQYF | TGTGCCTGGAGCCAAGGACAGGGAGTTACCCAGTACTTC
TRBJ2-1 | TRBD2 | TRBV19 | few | CATLATGLAGINEQFF | TGTGCCACCCTAGCTACGGGACTAGCGGGAATCAATGAGCAGTTCTTC
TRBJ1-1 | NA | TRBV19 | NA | CASSVYQGSTEAFF | TGTGCCAGTTCCGTTTATCAGGGGAGCACTGAAGCTTTCTTT
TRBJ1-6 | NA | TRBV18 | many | CASSPGSFLNSPLHF | TGTGCCAGCTCCCCCGGGAGTTTCCTTAATTCACCCCTCCACTTT
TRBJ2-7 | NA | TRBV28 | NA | CASSLYRNEQYF | TGTGCCAGCAGCCTCTACAGGAACGAGCAGTACTTC
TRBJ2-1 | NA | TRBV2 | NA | CASSPVRGSEQFF | TGTGCCAGCAGCCCGGTCAGGGGAAGTGAGCAGTTCTTC
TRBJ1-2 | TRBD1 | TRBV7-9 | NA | CASSLAGQQGANYGYTF | TGTGCCAGCAGCTTAGCGGGGCAGCAGGGGGCAAATTATGGCTACACCTTC
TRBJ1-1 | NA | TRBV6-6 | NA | CASSPRGTNTEAFF | TGTGCCAGCAGCCCTCGGGGGACGAACACTGAAGCTTTCTTT
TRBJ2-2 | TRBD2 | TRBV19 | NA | CASSISGGANTGELFF | TGTGCCAGTAGTATATCGGGAGGGGCGAACACCGGGGAGCTGTTTTTT
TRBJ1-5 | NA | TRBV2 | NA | CASSPIRDSNQPQHF | TGTGCCAGCAGTCCAATTCGCGATAGCAATCAGCCCCAGCATTTT
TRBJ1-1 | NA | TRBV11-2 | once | CASSLQTYTEAFF | TGTGCCAGCAGCTTACAGACTTACACTGAAGCTTTCTTT
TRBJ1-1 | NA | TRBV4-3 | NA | CASSPDGGEAEAFF | TGCGCCAGCAGCCCAGACGGGGGGGAGGCTGAAGCTTTCTTT
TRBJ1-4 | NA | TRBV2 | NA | CASTLPSGGNEKLFF | TGTGCCAGCACTCTCCCGAGCGGCGGTAATGAAAAACTGTTTTTT
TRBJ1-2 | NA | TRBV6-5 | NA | CASKLGETRIYGYTF | TGTGCCAGCAAGCTCGGAGAGACCAGAATCTATGGCTACACCTTC
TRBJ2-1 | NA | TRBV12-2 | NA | CASRLAAQTLSSYNEQFF | TGTGCAAGTCGCTTAGCGGCCCAGACACTCAGCTCCTACAATGAGCAGTTCTTC
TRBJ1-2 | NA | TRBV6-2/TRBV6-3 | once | CASSPTGEMGGQLYGYTF | TGTGCCAGCAGTCCGACCGGAGAAATGGGTGGACAGCTATATGGCTACACCTTC
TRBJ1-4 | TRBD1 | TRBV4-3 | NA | CASSQRAGGGPNEKLFF | TGCGCCAGCAGCCAACGAGCAGGGGGCGGACCTAATGAAAAACTGTTTTTT
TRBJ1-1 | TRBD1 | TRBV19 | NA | CASSPRDRHTEAFF | TGTGCCAGTAGCCCCCGGGACAGGCACACTGAAGCTTTCTTT
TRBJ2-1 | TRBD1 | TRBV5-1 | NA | CASSVTGGGEQFF | TGCGCCAGCAGCGTGACAGGGGGCGGTGAGCAGTTCTTC